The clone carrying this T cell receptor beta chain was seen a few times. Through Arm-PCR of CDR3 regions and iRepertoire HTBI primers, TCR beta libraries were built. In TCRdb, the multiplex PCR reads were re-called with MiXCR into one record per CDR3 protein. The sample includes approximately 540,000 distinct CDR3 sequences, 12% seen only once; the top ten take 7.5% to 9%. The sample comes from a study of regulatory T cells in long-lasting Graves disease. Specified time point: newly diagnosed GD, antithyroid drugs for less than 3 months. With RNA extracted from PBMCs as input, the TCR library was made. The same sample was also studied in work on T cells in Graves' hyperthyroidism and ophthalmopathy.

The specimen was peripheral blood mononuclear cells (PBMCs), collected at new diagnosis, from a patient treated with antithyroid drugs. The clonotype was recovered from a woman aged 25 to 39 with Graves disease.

The CDR3 sequence: CASSLGPLTTYNEQFF. CDR3 nucleotide sequence: TGCGCCAGCAGCTTGGGGCCCTTAACTACCTACAATGAGCAGTTCTTC. V and J are TRBV5-1 and TRBJ2-1; D call uncertain. The CDR3 covers 16 residues. Per germline, CDR1 SGHRS and CDR2 YFSETQ. The V and J ends lost 0 bases and 2 bases respectively, with 12 bases between them.